The TCR beta chain described here comes from a study of graft-versus-host responses after intestinal transplantation. The wider study: Induction using anti-thymocyte globulin, followed by tacrolimus and steroids for about three years, was given to all recipients.

Whole-study results and caveats: Early after transplant, HvG clones declined as circulating GvH clones peaked.

The germline V gene encodes CDR1 MNHEY and CDR2 SMNVEV (reference sequence). V lost 6 bases to trimming and J lost 8 bases, with 14 bases between them. CDR3 size: 14 residues. This clone occurred once. Its target is unknown. Clones were sequenced by immunoSEQ multiplex PCR, and TCRdb holds only the in-frame ones, with some missing. The profile shows about 93,000 clones, around 83% of them singletons. This clonotype was sampled from a human donor who received an intestinal transplant. This chain uses TRBV27 with TRBJ1-6; unclear D gene. The sample consisted of unstimulated CD4+ T cells sorted from spleen or lymph node cells, taken before intestinal transplant. CDR3 in amino acids: CASSPSGTHSPLHF. CDR3 nucleotide sequence: TGTGCCAGCAGCCCCTCGGGAACCCATTCACCCCTCCACTTT.